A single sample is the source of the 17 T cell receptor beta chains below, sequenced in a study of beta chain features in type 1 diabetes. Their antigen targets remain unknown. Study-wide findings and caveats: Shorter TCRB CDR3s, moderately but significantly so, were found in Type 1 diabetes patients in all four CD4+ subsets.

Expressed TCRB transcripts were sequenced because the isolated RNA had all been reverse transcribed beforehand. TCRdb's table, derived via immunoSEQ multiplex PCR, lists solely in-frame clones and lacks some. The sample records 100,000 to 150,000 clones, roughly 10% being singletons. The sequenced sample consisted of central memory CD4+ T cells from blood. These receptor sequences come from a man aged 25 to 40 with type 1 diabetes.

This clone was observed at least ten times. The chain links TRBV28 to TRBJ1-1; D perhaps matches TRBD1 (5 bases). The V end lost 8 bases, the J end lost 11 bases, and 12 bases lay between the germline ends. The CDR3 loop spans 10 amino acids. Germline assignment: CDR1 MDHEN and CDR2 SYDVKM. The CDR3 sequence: CASSRVSAFF. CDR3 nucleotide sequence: TGTGCCAGCTCCAGGGTTTCGGCTTTCTTT.

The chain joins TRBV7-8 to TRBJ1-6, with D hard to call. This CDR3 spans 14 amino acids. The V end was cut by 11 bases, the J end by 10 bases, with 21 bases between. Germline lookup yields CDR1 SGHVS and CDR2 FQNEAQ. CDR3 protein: CASSKPGVKSPLHF. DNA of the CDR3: TGTGCCTCCAGCAAGCCCGGGGTGAAGTCACCCCTCCACTTT.

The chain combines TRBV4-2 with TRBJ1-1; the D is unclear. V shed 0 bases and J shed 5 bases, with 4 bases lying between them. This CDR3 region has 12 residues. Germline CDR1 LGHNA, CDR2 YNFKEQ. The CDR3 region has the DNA TGTGCCAGCAGCCAAGAGCGGACTGAAGCTTTCTTT. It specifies CASSQERTEAFF.

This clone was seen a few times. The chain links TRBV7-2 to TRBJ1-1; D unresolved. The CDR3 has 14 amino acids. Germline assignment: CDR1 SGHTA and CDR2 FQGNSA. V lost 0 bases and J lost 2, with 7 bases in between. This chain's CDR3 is CASSLAAVNTEAFF. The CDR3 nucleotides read TGTGCCAGCAGCTTAGCCGCGGTTAACACTGAAGCTTTCTTT.

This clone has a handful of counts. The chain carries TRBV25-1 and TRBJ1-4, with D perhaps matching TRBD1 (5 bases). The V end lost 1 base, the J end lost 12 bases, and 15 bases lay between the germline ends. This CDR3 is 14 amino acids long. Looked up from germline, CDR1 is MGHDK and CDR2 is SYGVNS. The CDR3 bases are TGTGCCAGCAGTGAATCAGGGAGGTCCGAGGAACTGTTTTTT. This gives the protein CASSESGRSEELFF.

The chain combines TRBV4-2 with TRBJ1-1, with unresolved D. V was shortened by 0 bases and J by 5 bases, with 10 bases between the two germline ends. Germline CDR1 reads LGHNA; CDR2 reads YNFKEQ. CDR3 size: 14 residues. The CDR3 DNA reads TGTGCCAGCAGCCAAGAAATTTCCCTGACTGAAGCTTTCTTT. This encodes CASSQEISLTEAFF.

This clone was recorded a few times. This chain's CDR3 is CASSRPGTGLREAFF. The CDR3 nucleotides are TGTGCCAGCAGTCGTCCCGGGACAGGTTTGAGGGAAGCTTTCTTT. The chain combines TRBV7-2 with TRBJ1-1; 8 positions match TRBD1. V was pared by 6 bases and J by 8 bases, with 14 bases of the junction left unmatched. The length of the CDR3 is 15 residues. CDR1 and CDR2 from the germline V gene are SGHTA and FQGNSA.

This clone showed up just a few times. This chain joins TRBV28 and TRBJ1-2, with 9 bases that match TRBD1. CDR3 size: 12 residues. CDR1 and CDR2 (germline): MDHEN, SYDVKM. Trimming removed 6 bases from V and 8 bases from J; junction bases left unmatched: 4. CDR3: CASRGTGKGYTF. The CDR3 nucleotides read TGTGCCAGCAGAGGGACAGGGAAAGGCTACACCTTC.

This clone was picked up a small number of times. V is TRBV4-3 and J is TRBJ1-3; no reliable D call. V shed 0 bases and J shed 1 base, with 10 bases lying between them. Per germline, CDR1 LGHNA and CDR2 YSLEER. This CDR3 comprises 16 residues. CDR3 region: CASSQDMQSSGNTIYF. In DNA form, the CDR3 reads TGCGCCAGCAGCCAAGATATGCAGTCTTCTGGAAACACCATATATTTT.

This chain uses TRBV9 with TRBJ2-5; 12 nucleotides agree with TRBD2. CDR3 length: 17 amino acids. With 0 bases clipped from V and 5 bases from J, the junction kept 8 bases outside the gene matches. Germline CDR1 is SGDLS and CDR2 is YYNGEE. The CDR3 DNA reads TGTGCCAGCAGCGTAGGGGCTAGCGGGGGGGCAGAGGAGACCCAGTACTTC. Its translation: CASSVGASGGAEETQYF. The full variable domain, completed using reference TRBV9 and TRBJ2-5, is DSGVTQTPKHLITATGQRVTLRCSPRSGDLSVYWYQQSLDQGLQFLIQYYNGEERAKGNILERFSAQQFPDLHSELNLSSLELGDSALYFCASSVGASGGAEETQYFGPGTRLLVL.

Here the CDR3 reads CSASQGDGYTF. CDR3 nucleotides: TGCAGTGCGTCACAGGGAGATGGCTACACCTTC. This chain connects TRBV20-1 to TRBJ1-2; D might be TRBD1 (6 bases). The germline CDR1 and CDR2 sequences are DFQATT and SNEGSKA (reference sequence). The CDR3 totals 11 residues. Trimming removed 6 bases at V and 6 bases at J, with 11 bases between.

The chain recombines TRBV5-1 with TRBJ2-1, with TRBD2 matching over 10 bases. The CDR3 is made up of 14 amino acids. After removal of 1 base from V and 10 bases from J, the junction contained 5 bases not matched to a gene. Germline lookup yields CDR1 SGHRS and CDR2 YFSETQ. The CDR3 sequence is CASSLQLAGGEQFF. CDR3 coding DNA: TGCGCCAGCAGCTTGCAGTTAGCGGGGGGCGAGCAGTTCTTC.

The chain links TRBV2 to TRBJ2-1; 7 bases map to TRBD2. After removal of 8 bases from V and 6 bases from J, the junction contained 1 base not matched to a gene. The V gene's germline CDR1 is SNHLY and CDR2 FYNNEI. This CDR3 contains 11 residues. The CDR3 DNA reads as TGTGCCAGCGGGACTACCAATGAGCAGTTCTTC. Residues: CASGTTNEQFF.

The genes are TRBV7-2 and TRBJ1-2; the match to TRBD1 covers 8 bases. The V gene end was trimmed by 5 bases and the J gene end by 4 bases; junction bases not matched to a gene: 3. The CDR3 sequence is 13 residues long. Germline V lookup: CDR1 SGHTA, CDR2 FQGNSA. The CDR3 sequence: CASSGGTGYGYTF. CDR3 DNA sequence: TGTGCCAGCAGCGGGGGGACAGGCTATGGCTACACCTTC. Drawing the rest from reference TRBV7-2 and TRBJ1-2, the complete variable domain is GAGVSQSPSNKVTEKGKDVELRCDPISGHTALYWYRQSLGQGLEFLIYFQGNSAPDKSGLPSDRFSAERTGGSVSTLTIQRTQQEDSAVYLCASSGGTGYGYTFGSGTRLTVV.

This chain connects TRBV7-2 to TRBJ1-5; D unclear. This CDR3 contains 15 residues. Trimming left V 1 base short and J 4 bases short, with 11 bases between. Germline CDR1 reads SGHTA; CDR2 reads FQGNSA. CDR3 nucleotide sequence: TGTGCCAGCAGCTTAGAGTTAGGAGGGAATCAGCCCCAGCATTTT. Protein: CASSLELGGNQPQHF.

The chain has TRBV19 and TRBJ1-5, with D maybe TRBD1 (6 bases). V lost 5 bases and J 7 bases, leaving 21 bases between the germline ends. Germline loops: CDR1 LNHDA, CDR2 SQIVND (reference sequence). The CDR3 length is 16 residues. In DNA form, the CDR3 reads TGTGCCAGTAGTCCCCTAATTGGACAGTTCGGACAGCCCCAGCATTTT. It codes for CASSPLIGQFGQPQHF.

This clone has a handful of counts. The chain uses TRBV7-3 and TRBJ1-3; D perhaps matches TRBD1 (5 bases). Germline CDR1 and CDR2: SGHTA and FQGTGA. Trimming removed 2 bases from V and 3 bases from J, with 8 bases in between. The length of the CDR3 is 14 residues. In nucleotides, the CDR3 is TGTGCCAGCAGCTTATGGGGGGTTGGAAACACCATATATTTT. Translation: CASSLWGVGNTIYF.